The 28 T cell receptor beta chains given below trace back to one sample, sequenced in a study of T cell repertoires in cytomegalovirus infection. MiXCR, applied by TCRdb to the reads, yields one record per CDR3 protein. The table lists more than 350,000 distinct CDR3 sequences, about a third of them singletons. The sequenced sample consisted of PBMCs. These receptors came from a human donor in good health (CMV status not recorded). Some clones in this sample may be carry-over from other donors' samples.

A single count supports this clonotype. The V call is TRBV12-3 or TRBV12-4, the J call TRBJ1-5; D is undetermined. This CDR3 comprises 15 residues. Deletions cut 6 bases from V and 0 bases from J, with 12 bases between. CDR3 residues: CASSPAGLSNQPQHF. As DNA, the CDR3 is TGTGCCAGCAGCCCCGCCGGACTTAGCAATCAGCCCCAGCATTTT.

The table lists this clonotype with a count of one. This may be a read error, as it is one base from a much larger clone. V and J are TRBV7-2 and TRBJ1-4; D ambiguous. CDR3 length equals 13 residues. Germline V gene sequence: CDR1 SGHTA, CDR2 FQGNSA. The CDR3 bases are TGTTCCAGCAGCCTGTCCCGGTCGGAGAAACTGTTTTTT. Its protein product is CSSSLSRSEKLFF.

This clonotype was seen many times. CDR3 coding DNA: TGCGCCAGCCGAGCGGGGAACACCGGGGAGCTGTTTTTT. This encodes CASRAGNTGELFF. The rearrangement joins TRBV10-2 to TRBJ2-2; the D gene is possibly TRBD2 (6 bases). The CDR3 loop spans 13 amino acids. V lost 8 bases to trimming and J lost 1 base, with 8 bases between them. Germline values: CDR1 WSHSY, CDR2 SAAADI.

With respect to this clonotype: Its ends do not fully match the called genes, so a read error is possible. This chain uses TRBV6-6 with TRBJ2-5; no reliable D call. CDR1 is MNHNY, CDR2 SVGAGI, per germline (reference sequence). The CDR3 covers 12 residues. The CDR3 DNA sequence: TGTGCCAGCAGTTACGTGCAAGAGACCCGGTACTTC. This translates into CASSYVQETRYF.

This clonotype was observed a handful of times. The rearrangement links TRBV12-3 or TRBV12-4 to TRBJ2-1, with D perhaps TRBD2 (5 bases). Trimming cost V 6 bases and J 7 bases, with 13 bases left between them. The CDR3 totals 13 residues. This chain's CDR3 is CASSLAGKNEQFF. CDR3 nucleotides: TGTGCCAGCAGCCTGGCGGGTAAGAATGAGCAGTTCTTC.

At least ten counts were recorded for this clonotype. The J gene is TRBJ2-2, the V gene TRBV5-1; possible D gene TRBD1, 6 bases. Germline-derived CDR1 and CDR2 are SGHRS and YFSETQ. CDR3 length: 15 residues. V was pared by 4 bases and J by 1 base, with 11 bases between. In DNA form, the CDR3 reads TGCGCCAGCAGCCAAACAGGGAAGAACACCGGGGAGCTGTTTTTT. This translates into CASSQTGKNTGELFF.

This clonotype was recorded at least ten times. The chain joins TRBV11-2 to TRBJ1-1; TRBD1 might be the D (6 bases). Germline V lookup: CDR1 SGHAT, CDR2 FQNNGV. The V end lost 5 bases, the J end lost 3 bases, and 13 bases lay between the germline ends. The CDR3 contains 14 residues. CDR3 region: CASSLTAGDTEAFF. The CDR3 bases are TGTGCCAGCAGCCTCACTGCAGGGGACACTGAAGCTTTCTTT.

This clonotype turned up a few times. Because it lacks the conserved phenylalanine or tryptophan at the end, this CDR3 is likely a read error. The chain links TRBV7-8 to TRBJ2-5; D gene uncertain. V gave up 2 bases and J gave up 5 bases, with 12 bases separating them. The CDR3 is 14 residues long. Germline lookup yields CDR1 SGHVS and CDR2 FQNEAQ. CDR3 protein: CASSLIWAGETQYC. CDR3 in DNA: TGTGCCAGCAGCTTAATCTGGGCTGGTGAGACCCAGTACTGC.

The rearrangement joins TRBV6-1 to TRBJ2-7, with 9 bases that match TRBD2. Germline CDR1 reads MNHNS; CDR2 reads SASEGT. With 7 bases clipped from V and 3 bases from J, the junction kept 16 bases outside the gene matches. There are 17 residues in the CDR3. The CDR3 nucleotides are TGTGCCAGCAAGGTGCAGCGGGGGGCCGGAATGTTCTACGAGCAGTACTTC. Residues: CASKVQRGAGMFYEQYF.

This clonotype has a handful of counts. This chain links TRBV19 with TRBJ2-3, with a tentative D call TRBD1 (5 bases). V lost 7 bases to trimming and J lost 6 bases, with 17 bases between them. The CDR3 is made up of 14 amino acids. The germline gives CDR1 LNHDA, CDR2 SQIVND (reference sequence). The CDR3 reads CASNRMSSSDTQYF. CDR3 DNA: TGTGCCAGTAACAGGATGTCCAGCTCCGATACGCAGTATTTT.

Concerning this clonotype itself: At one boundary the junction diverges from the germline segment, which might be a read error. V usage is TRBV7-2 and J usage is TRBJ2-5; D not resolved. The CDR3 length is 13 residues. Per the germline V gene, CDR1 is SGHTA and CDR2 is FQGNSA. CDR3 protein: CSSSTPPQETQYF. In DNA form, the CDR3 reads TGTTCCAGCAGCACACCCCCCCAAGAGACCCAGTACTTC.

V gene TRBV4-2 combines with J gene TRBJ1-2; 8 nucleotides match TRBD1. This CDR3 has 16 residues. In germline, CDR1 is LGHNA, CDR2 YNFKEQ. Trimming removed 2 bases from V and 2 bases from J; junction bases left unmatched: 7. This CDR3 is CASSQSRRDRNYGYTF. Written as DNA, the CDR3 is TGTGCCAGCAGCCAATCTCGCCGGGACAGGAACTATGGCTACACCTTC.

Comment on this clonotype: Given the absence of the conserved phenylalanine or tryptophan at the CDR3 end, a read error is likely. The chain links TRBV6-5 to TRBJ2-7, with D tentatively TRBD1 or TRBD2 (5 bases each). The germline gives CDR1 MNHEY, CDR2 SVGAGI. The V gene lost 5 bases and the J gene lost 4 bases, with 15 bases spanning the gap. The CDR3 sequence is 14 residues long. CDR3 in amino acids: CASSPGPPGYEQYL. In DNA form, the CDR3 reads TGTGCCAGCAGTCCGGGACCCCCTGGTTACGAGCAGTACTTA.

CDR3 protein: CASKPGQSTDTQYF. The CDR3 DNA is TGTGCCAGCAAACCGGGACAGAGCACAGATACGCAGTATTTT. The genes are TRBV6-1 and TRBJ2-3; 7 positions match TRBD1. The trim removed 7 bases at V and 0 bases at J, leaving 4 bases unmatched. Germline lookup yields CDR1 MNHNS and CDR2 SASEGT. The length of the CDR3 is 14 residues.

The V and J genes are TRBV27 and TRBJ1-1; 8 nucleotides align to TRBD1. V was pared by 5 bases and J by 10 bases, with 15 bases of the junction left unmatched. The CDR3 consists of 15 residues. Germline lookup yields CDR1 MNHEY and CDR2 SMNVEV (reference sequence). The CDR3 bases are TGTGCCAGCAGTCCCTCTTGGGACAGGCAAATGAGAGCTTTCTTT. Residues: CASSPSWDRQMRAFF.

The chain links TRBV7-8 to TRBJ2-5, with D possibly called TRBD1 or TRBD2 (5 bases each). The V and J ends lost 1 base and 3 bases respectively, with 15 bases between them. CDR1 is SGHVS and CDR2 is FQNEAQ in the germline V gene. This CDR3 comprises 16 residues. The CDR3 DNA follows: TGTGCCAGCAGCTTAGAGAAGGGGCAGGGAGAAGAGACCCAGTACTTC. Protein sequence: CASSLEKGQGEETQYF.

This clonotype was seen ten or more times. The chain links TRBV7-8 to TRBJ2-2; 9 bases line up with TRBD1. CDR3 length: 16 residues. Germline CDR1 is SGHVS and CDR2 is FQNEAQ. J gave up 7 bases and V 7 bases, and 13 bases lay outside the gene matches. CDR3 bases: TGTGCCAGCATGGTGGGGAACAGGGGGCTCAGCGGGGAGCTGTTTTTT. This codes for CASMVGNRGLSGELFF.

The chain employs TRBV20-1 and TRBJ2-7; D may be TRBD1 (5 bases). The CDR3 sequence is 14 residues long. The V end was cut by 2 bases, the J end by 7 bases, with 18 bases between. Germline V gives CDR1 DFQATT, CDR2 SNEGSKA (reference sequence). The CDR3 bases are TGCAGTGCTAGACGCAGACAGCTGGGGTGGGAGCAGTACTTC. This encodes CSARRRQLGWEQYF.

In its sample, this clonotype was seen many times. The V gene is TRBV7-2, the J gene TRBJ1-6, with D tentatively TRBD1 (6 bases). CDR1 and CDR2 from the germline V gene are SGHTA and FQGNSA. The CDR3 has 15 residues. V lost 5 bases to trimming and J lost 7 bases, with 15 bases between them. CDR3 nucleotides: TGTGCCAGCAGCCCCCAGCCCGGACAGAATTCACCCCTCCACTTT. It yields the protein CASSPQPGQNSPLHF.

This rearrangement joins TRBV4-1 to TRBJ2-5; D might be TRBD2 (6 bases). Germline V gene lookup returns CDR1 MGHRA and CDR2 YSYEKL. The CDR3 loop spans 16 amino acids. Trimming stripped 1 base from V and 3 bases from J, with 15 bases between. Written as DNA, the CDR3 is TGCGCCAGCAGCCAAGTCCCTCCTGGAGGGGAAGAGACCCAGTACTTC. Its translation: CASSQVPPGGEETQYF.

The CDR3 is CSARGRGRGNYGYTF. The CDR3 DNA follows: TGCAGTGCTAGAGGCAGGGGGCGCGGAAACTATGGCTACACCTTC. This chain joins TRBV20-1 and TRBJ1-2, with TRBD1 identical over 8 bases. V dropped 1 base and J dropped 2; count of bases not matched to a gene: 6. Germline V gives CDR1 DFQATT, CDR2 SNEGSKA (reference sequence). The CDR3 has 15 amino acids.

The V gene is TRBV7-4, the J gene TRBJ1-1; tentative D call: TRBD1 (5 bases). V was shortened by 8 bases and J by 5 bases, with 24 bases between the two germline ends. This CDR3 has 16 residues. The V gene's germline CDR1 is SGHVT and CDR2 SQSDAQ. The CDR3 loop is CASLTPGLLNWTEAFF. CDR3 DNA sequence: TGTGCCAGCCTCACTCCGGGACTACTTAATTGGACTGAAGCTTTCTTT.

The rearrangement uses TRBV10-3 and TRBJ1-6; no firm D call. CDR1 and CDR2 (germline): ENHRY, SYGVKD. The V end lost 6 bases, the J end lost 13 bases, and 7 bases lay between the germline ends. This CDR3 is 10 amino acids long. CDR3 coding DNA: TGTGCCATCAGCCCCGGGCCCCTCCACTTT. Encoded protein: CAISPGPLHF.

J is TRBJ2-3 and V is TRBV7-9, with 9 bases identical to TRBD1. J lost 8 bases, V lost 3 bases, and 9 bases had no gene match. This CDR3 has 15 residues. Germline V gives CDR1 SEHNR, CDR2 FQNEAQ (reference sequence). Written as DNA, the CDR3 is TGTGCCAGCAGCTTCAACTTGGACAGGGGTGGTACGCAGTATTTT. Translated: CASSFNLDRGGTQYF.

This clonotype was detected only once. Since a much larger clone is just one base distant, this may be a read error. The V call is TRBV7-2, the J call TRBJ2-1; the match to TRBD2 covers 10 bases. Per the germline V gene, CDR1 is SGHTA and CDR2 is FQGNSA. The length of the CDR3 is 17 residues. Germline trimming cut 0 bases from V and 5 bases from J; bases unmatched to any gene: 7. The DNA of the CDR3 is TGTGCCAGCAGCTTAGCGAGAGCGGGGGGGGGTGACAATGAGCAGTTCTTC. Translating gives CASSLARAGGGDNEQFF.

The rearrangement joins TRBV20-1 to TRBJ1-5; 7 nucleotides align to TRBD1. The CDR3 has 18 amino acids. J lost 2 bases, V lost 6 bases, and 19 bases had no gene match. Germline lookup yields CDR1 DFQATT and CDR2 SNEGSKA (reference sequence). Here the CDR3 reads CSANRHGDSRSRNQPQHF. The CDR3 DNA is TGCAGTGCAAACAGGCACGGGGACAGCCGCTCCCGCAATCAGCCCCAGCATTTT.

This chain links TRBV11-2 with TRBJ1-1; TRBD1 is a possible D gene (5 bases). With 6 bases removed from V and 1 base from J, the gap between germline ends came to 12 bases. In germline, CDR1 is SGHAT, CDR2 FQNNGV. This CDR3 has 14 residues. The chain's CDR3 is CASRLGVGNTEAFF. CDR3 bases: TGTGCCAGCAGATTGGGGGTCGGGAACACTGAAGCTTTCTTT.

A remark on this clonotype: Relative to the germline gene, one junction end is altered; a read error may explain this. The genes are TRBV7-2 and TRBJ1-3; D gene unclear. This CDR3 is 14 amino acids long. CDR1 and CDR2 (germline): SGHTA, FQGNSA. This CDR3 is CDSRPGASGKTIYF. The CDR3 DNA follows: TGTGACAGCCGCCCGGGAGCCTCTGGAAAGACCATCTATTTT.